The text below deals with one TCR beta chain. Its antigen is not known. Measured with immunoSEQ multiplex PCR; TCRdb has only the in-frame clones, and not every one. The sample has some 47,000 clones, 80% to 90% seen once; the top ten hold 12%. These data are taken from a study of CD4+ T cells in melanoma. V shed 4 bases, J shed 0 bases, and the junction held 7 bases outside the gene matches. The CDR3 has 15 amino acids. The germline V gene has CDR1 SGHRS and CDR2 YFSETQ. Broader study findings: Reportedly, melanoma neoantigen-specific CD4+ T cells showed varied differentiation states.

The sequenced sample was peripheral blood. The V call is TRBV5-1, the J call TRBJ2-7; 7 bases are a match to TRBD1. This TCR derives from a human donor with melanoma. The CDR3: CASSTQGVGSYEQYF. CDR3 sequence (DNA): TGCGCCAGCAGCACTCAGGGGGTGGGCTCCTACGAGCAGTACTTC.